These 2 T cell receptor beta chains came from one sample sequenced in a study of technical replicates of blood from a handful of donors. This table comes from immunoSEQ multiplex PCR, and its TCRdb copy is limited to in-frame clones, with some not included. The repertoire holds about 85,000 clones, with 85% to 95% as singletons. The material sequenced was T cells isolated from PBMCs. These receptors were taken from a human donor in good health.

The rearrangement links TRBV5-4 to TRBJ2-7, with 8 bases that match TRBD2. The germline V gene has CDR1 SGHNT and CDR2 YYREEE (reference sequence). After removal of 0 bases from V and 5 bases from J, the junction contained 10 bases not matched to a gene. CDR3 length equals 16 residues. The CDR3 loop reads CASSLVGIAGLDEQYF. In nucleotides, the CDR3 is TGTGCCAGCAGCTTGGTCGGTATAGCGGGATTAGACGAGCAGTACTTC.

This chain links TRBV28 with TRBJ2-7; TRBD1 is a possible D gene (5 bases). This CDR3 has 14 residues. The V and J ends lost 1 base and 3 bases respectively, with 10 bases between them. The V gene's germline CDR1 is MDHEN and CDR2 SYDVKM. CDR3 in DNA: TGTGCCAGCAGTTTATCCGGACAAAACTACGAGCAGTACTTC. Its translation: CASSLSGQNYEQYF.